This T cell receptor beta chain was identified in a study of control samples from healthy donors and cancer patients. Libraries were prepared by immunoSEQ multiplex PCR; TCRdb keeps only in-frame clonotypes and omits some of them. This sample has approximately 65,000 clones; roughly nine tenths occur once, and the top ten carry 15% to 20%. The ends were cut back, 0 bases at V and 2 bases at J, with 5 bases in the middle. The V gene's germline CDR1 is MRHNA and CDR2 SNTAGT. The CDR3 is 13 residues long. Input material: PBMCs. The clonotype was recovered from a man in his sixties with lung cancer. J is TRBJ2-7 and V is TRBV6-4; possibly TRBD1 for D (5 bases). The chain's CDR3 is CASSDSGAYEQYV. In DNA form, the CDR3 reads TGTGCCAGCAGTGACTCAGGGGCCTACGAGCAGTACGTC.